This passage covers 20 T cell receptor beta chains from one sample sequenced in a study of molecular identifiers for immune sequencing clone quantification. TCRdb independently ran MiXCR on the PCR reads; one entry per CDR3 protein. The data show approximately 550,000 distinct CDR3 sequences, with 20% to 25% seen just once and 0.7% to 0.95% held by the top ten. The specimen was naive CD8+ T cells from blood, with Jurkat cell RNA spiked in. Regarding subset: FACS-sorted CD8+CD4-CCR7+CD45RA+ naive T cells. These receptors all stem from a human donor in good health. Some libraries in this study had Jurkat cell RNA spiked in.

This clonotype was detected a few times. The J gene is TRBJ2-7, the V gene TRBV7-9; a weak D match, TRBD2 (6 bases). The germline CDR1 and CDR2 sequences are SEHNR and FQNEAQ (reference sequence). The V end lost 4 bases, the J end lost 1 base, and 11 bases lay between the germline ends. The CDR3 contains 14 residues. This CDR3 is CASSSPSVSYEQYF. In nucleotides, the CDR3 is TGTGCCAGCAGCTCCCCTAGCGTTTCCTACGAGCAGTACTTC.

The CDR3 spells CASSPVGQGFTAQETQYF. The CDR3 DNA sequence: TGTGCCAGCAGCCCAGTGGGACAGGGTTTTACAGCACAAGAGACCCAGTACTTC. V usage is TRBV5-4 and J usage is TRBJ2-5, with TRBD1 matching over 9 bases. Germline CDR1 and CDR2: SGHNT and YYREEE (reference sequence). The length of the CDR3 is 18 residues. Losses at the gene ends were 4 bases for V and 2 bases for J; bases not matched to a gene: 15.

This clonotype occurred many times. J is TRBJ2-7 and V is TRBV20-1; D remains ambiguous. V was trimmed by 0 bases and J by 0 bases, leaving 9 bases between them. This CDR3 contains 14 residues. Germline V gene data show CDR1 as DFQATT and CDR2 as SNEGSKA (reference sequence). In nucleotides, the CDR3 is TGCAGTGCTAGAGATGCGAGTAGCTCCTACGAGCAGTACTTC. Protein sequence: CSARDASSSYEQYF.

This clonotype has just a few counts. The chain recombines TRBV19 with TRBJ1-1; maybe TRBD1 (6 bases). Trimming shortened V by 3 bases and J by 5 bases, and 19 bases separated the two germline ends. Germline loops: CDR1 LNHDA, CDR2 SQIVND (reference sequence). The CDR3 contains 16 residues. This CDR3 reads CASSIAPGTWETEAFF. Here the CDR3 DNA reads TGTGCCAGTAGTATTGCCCCAGGGACATGGGAGACTGAAGCTTTCTTT.

The V and J genes are TRBV5-1 and TRBJ1-1; 7 bases line up with TRBD1. The V and J ends lost 2 bases and 5 bases, in that order; junction bases with no gene match: 6. In germline, CDR1 is SGHRS, CDR2 YFSETQ. The CDR3 has 14 amino acids. CDR3 in DNA: TGCGCCAGCAGCTTTACAGGGGTTAGGACTGAAGCTTTCTTT. Its translation is CASSFTGVRTEAFF.

The J gene is TRBJ1-2, the V gene TRBV30; D remains ambiguous. The CDR3 runs 14 residues. Germline-derived CDR1 and CDR2 are GTSNPN and SVGIG (reference sequence). V lost 5 bases, J lost 1 base, and 14 bases lay in between. Here the CDR3 DNA reads TGTGCCTGGGGCTCTGGAAGAGTTAACTATGGCTACACCTTC. It is translated as CAWGSGRVNYGYTF. The whole variable domain, filled in from reference TRBV30 and TRBJ1-2, reads SQTIHQWPATLVQPVGSPLSLECTVEGTSNPNLYWYRQAAGRGLQLLFYSVGIGQISSEVPQNLSASRPQDRQFILSSKKLLLSDSGFYLCAWGSGRVNYGYTFGSGTRLTVV.

This clonotype was seen repeatedly, ten times or more. The CDR3 loop is CSARTSGGRYQETQYF. Here the CDR3 DNA reads TGCAGTGCTCGGACTAGCGGGGGCCGGTACCAAGAGACCCAGTACTTC. The chain joins TRBV20-1 to TRBJ2-5; 13 nucleotides agree with TRBD2. This CDR3 has 16 residues. Looked up from germline, CDR1 is DFQATT and CDR2 is SNEGSKA (reference sequence). V gave up 5 bases and J gave up 0 bases; unmatched junction bases: 6.

This clonotype came up many times. The chain combines TRBV30 with TRBJ1-1, with D unresolved. This CDR3 contains 11 residues. The V end was cut by 0 bases, the J end by 5 bases, with 4 bases between. CDR1 and CDR2 (germline): GTSNPN, SVGIG (reference sequence). The CDR3 nucleotides read TGTGCCTGGAGTGTACTAACTGAAGCTTTCTTT. Encoded protein: CAWSVLTEAFF.

The chain couples TRBV9 to TRBJ2-3; the match to TRBD1 covers 9 bases. V trimming: 5 bases; J trimming: 5 bases; junction bases outside the gene matches: 6. Germline assignment: CDR1 SGDLS and CDR2 YYNGEE. This CDR3 spans 14 amino acids. CDR3 sequence reads: CASSSQGALDTQYF. As DNA, the CDR3 is TGTGCCAGCAGTTCACAGGGGGCGTTAGATACGCAGTATTTT.

This clonotype was found many times. V gene TRBV20-1 combines with J gene TRBJ2-3; unclear D gene. The CDR3 totals 15 residues. The germline V gene has CDR1 DFQATT and CDR2 SNEGSKA (reference sequence). V lost 8 bases to trimming and J lost 8 bases, with 26 bases between them. DNA of the CDR3: TGCAGTTCTGCAGGCACTACATCGTCTTACGGTACGCAGTATTTT. Translation: CSSAGTTSSYGTQYF.

In the case of this clonotype: An end of the junction differs from the germline gene, which may be a read error. The rearrangement joins TRBV7-8 to TRBJ2-3; the match to TRBD2 covers 8 bases. The V gene's germline CDR1 is SGHVS and CDR2 FQNEAQ. The CDR3 extends over 16 amino acids. CDR3 bases: TGCGCCAGCAGCAGTGCGGGGGGCGCTTCCGATGGGACGCGGTATTTT. It is translated as CASSSAGGASDGTRYF.

This clonotype was picked up a small number of times. In nucleotides, the CDR3 is TGTGCCAGCAGTGTTGTGGCTGGACAGGGGGCTGCTGAGCAGTTCTTC. Its protein product is CASSVVAGQGAAEQFF. The chain employs TRBV2 and TRBJ2-1; 11 nucleotides agree with TRBD1. Trimming cost V 4 bases and J 9 bases; bases outside gene matches: 11. Germline CDR1 and CDR2: SNHLY and FYNNEI. The CDR3 has 16 amino acids.

Points on this clonotype: A much larger clone lies one base from this, so it may be a read error. The V gene is TRBV6-2 or TRBV6-3, the J gene TRBJ2-5; D ambiguous. Germline V gives CDR1 MNHEY, CDR2 SVGEGT. The CDR3 totals 13 residues. The CDR3 spells CASNPFQKDTQYF. DNA of the CDR3: TGTGCCAGCAATCCTTTTCAGAAAGATACCCAGTACTTC.

This clonotype came up a few times. J is TRBJ1-6 and V is TRBV11-2, with D possibly being TRBD1 (5 bases). This CDR3 is built from 14 residues. Germline V gene lookup returns CDR1 SGHAT and CDR2 FQNNGV. The V end was cut by 2 bases, the J end by 7 bases, with 9 bases between. CDR3 residues: CASSLLTANSPLHF. DNA for the CDR3: TGTGCCAGCAGCTTACTGACAGCCAATTCACCCCTCCACTTT.

To note about this clonotype: This may be a read error: a much more frequent sequence differs by one nucleotide. The chain couples TRBV6-5 to TRBJ2-7; 8 bases are a match to TRBD1. Germline V gene sequence: CDR1 MNHEY, CDR2 SVGAGI. The CDR3 extends over 13 amino acids. CDR3 nucleotide sequence: TGTGCCAGCAGTTACTCGGACAGGGTCGAGCGGTACTTC. Translated: CASSYSDRVERYF.

This clonotype has a count of ten or more. The chain carries TRBV6-2 or TRBV6-3 and TRBJ1-5; D gene uncertain. V shed 8 bases and J shed 6 bases, with 17 bases lying between them. The CDR3 is 14 amino acids. Per the germline V gene, CDR1 is MNHEY and CDR2 is SVGEGT. The CDR3 bases are TGTGCCAGCGTTCCTGCCTTGGGTATTCAGCCCCAGCATTTT. Translation: CASVPALGIQPQHF.

A few counts support this clonotype. This rearrangement joins TRBV11-2 to TRBJ2-7, with no clear D. Trimming took 5 bases from V and 1 from J, leaving 18 bases between them. Germline V gene lookup returns CDR1 SGHAT and CDR2 FQNNGV. CDR3 length: 16 amino acids. The CDR3 loop reads CASSLGLGMRSYEQYF. In nucleotides, the CDR3 is TGTGCCAGCAGCCTAGGTTTGGGAATGCGGTCCTACGAGCAGTACTTC.

The V gene is TRBV6-2 or TRBV6-3, the J gene TRBJ2-7; maybe TRBD2 (5 bases). Trimming took off 4 bases at V and 5 bases at J, with 15 bases between the two ends. CDR3 length: 14 residues. The germline V gene encodes CDR1 MNHEY and CDR2 SVGEGT. CDR3 loop: CASSSLDGVNEQYF. The CDR3 DNA reads TGTGCCAGCAGTTCCCTCGACGGGGTTAACGAGCAGTACTTC.

This clonotype was detected ten times or more. The chain has TRBV2 and TRBJ2-5; 13 bases line up with TRBD2. Germline V lookup: CDR1 SNHLY, CDR2 FYNNEI. The CDR3 runs 20 residues. J lost 1 base, V lost 3 bases, and 14 bases had no gene match. The CDR3 protein is CASSDAGLAGNKLRQETQYF. CDR3 nucleotides: TGTGCCAGCAGTGACGCGGGACTAGCGGGGAATAAGCTTCGCCAAGAGACCCAGTACTTC.

Regarding this clonotype: A clone one base away is much larger, so this may be a read error. The chain uses TRBV5-6 and TRBJ2-1; the D gene could be TRBD1 or TRBD2 (6 bases each). Germline V gene lookup returns CDR1 SGHDT and CDR2 YYEEEE. Deletions cut 4 bases from V and 6 bases from J, with 17 bases between. The CDR3 loop spans 15 amino acids. In DNA, the CDR3 is TGTGCCAGCAGCCTAGAGGGGGGTCCCCCCAATGAGCAGTTCTTC. Its protein is CASSLEGGPPNEQFF. Filled out from reference TRBV5-6 and TRBJ2-1, the complete variable domain reads DAGVTQSPTHLIKTRGQQVTLRCSPKSGHDTVSWYQQALGQGPQFIFQYYEEEERQRGNFPDRFSGHQFPNYSSELNVNALLLGDSALYLCASSLEGGPPNEQFFGPGTRLTVL.